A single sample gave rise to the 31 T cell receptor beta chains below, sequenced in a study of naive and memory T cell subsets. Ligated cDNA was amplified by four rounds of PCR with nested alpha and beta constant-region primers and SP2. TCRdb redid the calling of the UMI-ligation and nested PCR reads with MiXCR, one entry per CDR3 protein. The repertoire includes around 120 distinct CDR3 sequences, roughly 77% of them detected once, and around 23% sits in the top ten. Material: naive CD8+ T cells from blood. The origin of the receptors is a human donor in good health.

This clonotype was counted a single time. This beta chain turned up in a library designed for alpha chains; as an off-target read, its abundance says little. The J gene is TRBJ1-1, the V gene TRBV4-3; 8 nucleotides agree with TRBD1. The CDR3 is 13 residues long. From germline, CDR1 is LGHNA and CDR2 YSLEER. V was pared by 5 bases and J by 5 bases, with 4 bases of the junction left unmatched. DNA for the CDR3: TGCGCCAGCAGCTCATGGACAGGGACTGAAGCTTTCTTT. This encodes CASSSWTGTEAFF.

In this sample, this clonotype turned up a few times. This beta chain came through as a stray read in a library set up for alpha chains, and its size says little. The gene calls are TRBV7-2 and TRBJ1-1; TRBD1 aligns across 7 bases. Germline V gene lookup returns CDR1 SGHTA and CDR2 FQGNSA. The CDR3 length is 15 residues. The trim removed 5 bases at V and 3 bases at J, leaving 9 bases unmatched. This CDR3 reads CASSRMGQRDTEAFF. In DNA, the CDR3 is TGTGCCAGCAGCCGAATGGGACAGAGGGACACTGAAGCTTTCTTT.

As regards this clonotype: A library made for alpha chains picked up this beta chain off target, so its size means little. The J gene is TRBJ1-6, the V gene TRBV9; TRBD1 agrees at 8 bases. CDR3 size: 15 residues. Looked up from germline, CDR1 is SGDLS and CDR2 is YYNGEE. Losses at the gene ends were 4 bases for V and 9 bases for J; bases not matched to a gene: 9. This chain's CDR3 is CASSPGQGVISPLHF. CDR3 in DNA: TGTGCCAGCAGCCCTGGACAGGGCGTAATTTCACCCCTCCACTTT.

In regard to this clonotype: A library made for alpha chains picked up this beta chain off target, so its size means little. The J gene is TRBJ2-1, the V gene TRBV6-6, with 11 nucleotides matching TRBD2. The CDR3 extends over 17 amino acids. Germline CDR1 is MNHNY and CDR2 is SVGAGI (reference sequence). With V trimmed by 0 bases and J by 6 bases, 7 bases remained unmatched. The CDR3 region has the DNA TGTGCCAGCAGTTACTCCGTGACTAGCGGGATGTCCAATGAGCAGTTCTTC. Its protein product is CASSYSVTSGMSNEQFF.

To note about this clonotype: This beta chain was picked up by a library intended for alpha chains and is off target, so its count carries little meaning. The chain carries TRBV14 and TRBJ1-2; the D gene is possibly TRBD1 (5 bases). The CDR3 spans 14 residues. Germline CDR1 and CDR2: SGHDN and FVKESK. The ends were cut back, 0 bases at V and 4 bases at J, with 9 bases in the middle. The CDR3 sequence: CASSQDQGSYGYTF. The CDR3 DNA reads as TGTGCCAGCAGCCAAGATCAGGGAAGCTATGGCTACACCTTC.

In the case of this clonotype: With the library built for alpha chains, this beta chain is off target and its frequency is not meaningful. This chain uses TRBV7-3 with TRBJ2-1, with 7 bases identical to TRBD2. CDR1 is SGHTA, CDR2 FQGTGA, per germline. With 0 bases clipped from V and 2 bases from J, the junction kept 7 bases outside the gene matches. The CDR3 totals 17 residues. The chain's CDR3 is CASSLTFGEGPYNEQFF. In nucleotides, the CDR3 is TGTGCCAGCAGCTTAACGTTTGGGGAGGGCCCCTACAATGAGCAGTTCTTC.

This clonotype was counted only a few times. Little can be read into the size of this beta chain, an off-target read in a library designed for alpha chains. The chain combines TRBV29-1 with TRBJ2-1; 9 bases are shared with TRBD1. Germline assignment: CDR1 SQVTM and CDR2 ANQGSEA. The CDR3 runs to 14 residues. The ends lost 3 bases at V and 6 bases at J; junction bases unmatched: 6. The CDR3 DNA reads TGCAGCGTTGATGACAGGGGGTCGGGCAATGAGCAGTTCTTC. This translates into CSVDDRGSGNEQFF.

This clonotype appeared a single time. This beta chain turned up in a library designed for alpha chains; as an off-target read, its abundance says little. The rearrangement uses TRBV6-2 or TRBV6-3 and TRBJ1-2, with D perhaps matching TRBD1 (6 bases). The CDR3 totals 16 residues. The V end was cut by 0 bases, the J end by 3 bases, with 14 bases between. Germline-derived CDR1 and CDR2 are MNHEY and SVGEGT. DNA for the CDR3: TGTGCCAGCAGTTACTCAACACAGGGCGGCGACTATGGCTACACCTTC. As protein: CASSYSTQGGDYGYTF.

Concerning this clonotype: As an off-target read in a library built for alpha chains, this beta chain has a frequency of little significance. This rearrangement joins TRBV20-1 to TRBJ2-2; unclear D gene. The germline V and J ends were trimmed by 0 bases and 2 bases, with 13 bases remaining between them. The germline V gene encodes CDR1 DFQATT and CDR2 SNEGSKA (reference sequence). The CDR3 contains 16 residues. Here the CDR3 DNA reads TGCAGTGCTAGAGATCCGACAACCTTAAACACCGGGGAGCTGTTTTTT. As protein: CSARDPTTLNTGELFF.

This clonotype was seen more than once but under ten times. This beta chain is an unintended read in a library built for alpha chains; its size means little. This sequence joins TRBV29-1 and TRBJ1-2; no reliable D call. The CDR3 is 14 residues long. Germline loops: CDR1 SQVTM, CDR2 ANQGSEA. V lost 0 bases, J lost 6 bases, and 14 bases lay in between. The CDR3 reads CSVEDRNGNHGYTF. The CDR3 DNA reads TGCAGCGTTGAAGATAGGAACGGGAACCATGGCTACACCTTC.

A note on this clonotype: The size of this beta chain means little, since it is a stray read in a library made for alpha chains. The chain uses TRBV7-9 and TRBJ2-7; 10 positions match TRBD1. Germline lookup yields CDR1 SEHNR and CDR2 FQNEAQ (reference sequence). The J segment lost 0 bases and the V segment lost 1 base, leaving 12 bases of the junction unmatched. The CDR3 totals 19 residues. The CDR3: CASSLGGGQGPPNSYEQYF. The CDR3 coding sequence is TGTGCCAGCAGCTTAGGGGGGGGACAGGGGCCACCGAACTCCTACGAGCAGTACTTC.

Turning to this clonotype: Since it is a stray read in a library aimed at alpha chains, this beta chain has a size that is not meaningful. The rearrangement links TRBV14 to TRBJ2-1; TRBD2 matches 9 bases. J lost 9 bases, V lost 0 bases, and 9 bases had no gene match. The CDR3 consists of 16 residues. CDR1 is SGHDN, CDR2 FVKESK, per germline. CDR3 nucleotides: TGTGCCAGCAGCCAAGATGCGGGACTAGCAGTGGTTGAGCAGTTCTTC. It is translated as CASSQDAGLAVVEQFF.

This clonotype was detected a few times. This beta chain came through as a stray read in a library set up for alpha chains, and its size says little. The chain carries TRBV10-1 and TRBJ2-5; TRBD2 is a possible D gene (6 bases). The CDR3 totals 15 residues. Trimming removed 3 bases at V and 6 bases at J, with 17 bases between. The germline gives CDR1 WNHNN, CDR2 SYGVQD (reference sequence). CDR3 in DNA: TGCGCCAGCAGTGAATTTGCGGGAAGGACAAAGACCCAGTACTTC. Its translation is CASSEFAGRTKTQYF.

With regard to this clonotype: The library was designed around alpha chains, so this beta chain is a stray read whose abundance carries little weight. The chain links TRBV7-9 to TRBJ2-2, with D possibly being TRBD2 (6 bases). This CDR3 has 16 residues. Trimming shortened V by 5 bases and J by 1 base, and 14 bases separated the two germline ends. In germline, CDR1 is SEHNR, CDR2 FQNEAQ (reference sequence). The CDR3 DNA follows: TGTGCCAGCAGCAATCCCCTAGCGCGGAACACCGGGGAGCTGTTTTTT. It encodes CASSNPLARNTGELFF.

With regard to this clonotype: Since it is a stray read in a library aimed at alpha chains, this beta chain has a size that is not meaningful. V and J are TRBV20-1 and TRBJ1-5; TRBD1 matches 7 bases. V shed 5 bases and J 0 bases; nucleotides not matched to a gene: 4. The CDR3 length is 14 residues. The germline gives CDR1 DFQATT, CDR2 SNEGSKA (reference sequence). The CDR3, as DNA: TGCAGTGCTCCGACAGGGACTAGCAATCAGCCCCAGCATTTT. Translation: CSAPTGTSNQPQHF.

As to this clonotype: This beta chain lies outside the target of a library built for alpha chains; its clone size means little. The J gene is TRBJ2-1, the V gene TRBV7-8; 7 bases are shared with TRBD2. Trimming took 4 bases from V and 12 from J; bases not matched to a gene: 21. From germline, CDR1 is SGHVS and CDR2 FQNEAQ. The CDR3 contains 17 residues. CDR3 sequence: CASSSSLAGPLIESQFF. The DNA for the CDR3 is TGTGCCAGCAGCTCTTCATTAGCGGGCCCCCTCATCGAGTCGCAGTTCTTC.

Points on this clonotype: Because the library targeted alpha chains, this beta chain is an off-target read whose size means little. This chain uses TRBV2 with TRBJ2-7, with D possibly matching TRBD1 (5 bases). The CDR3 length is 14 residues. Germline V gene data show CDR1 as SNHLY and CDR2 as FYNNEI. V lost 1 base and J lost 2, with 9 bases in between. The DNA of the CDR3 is TGTGCCAGCAGTGAAGGTGGGGCGGCCTACGAGCAGTACTTC. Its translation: CASSEGGAAYEQYF.

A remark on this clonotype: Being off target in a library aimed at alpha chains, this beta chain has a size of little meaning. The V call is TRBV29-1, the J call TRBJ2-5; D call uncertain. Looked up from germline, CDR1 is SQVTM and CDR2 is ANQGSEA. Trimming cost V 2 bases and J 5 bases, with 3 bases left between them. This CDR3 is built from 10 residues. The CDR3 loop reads CSVERETQYF. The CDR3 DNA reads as TGCAGCGTTGAAAGGGAGACCCAGTACTTC.

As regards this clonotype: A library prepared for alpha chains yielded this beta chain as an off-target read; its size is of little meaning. In DNA, the CDR3 is TGTGCCAGTAGTATCAGAGGCGGCGGGACGACAGATACGCAGTATTTT. It yields the protein CASSIRGGGTTDTQYF. The chain is built from TRBV19 and TRBJ2-3, with D tentatively TRBD2 (6 bases). Trimming removed 3 bases from V and 3 bases from J, with 16 bases in between. In germline, CDR1 is LNHDA, CDR2 SQIVND (reference sequence). The CDR3 extends over 16 amino acids.

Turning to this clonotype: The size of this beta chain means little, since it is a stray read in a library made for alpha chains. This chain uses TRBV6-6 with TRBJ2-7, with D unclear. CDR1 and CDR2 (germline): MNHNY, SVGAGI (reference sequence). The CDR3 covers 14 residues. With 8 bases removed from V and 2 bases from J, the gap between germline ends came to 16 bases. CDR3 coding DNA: TGTGCCAGCTCCGAAGGGCCAGTAACCTACGAGCAGTACTTC. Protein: CASSEGPVTYEQYF.

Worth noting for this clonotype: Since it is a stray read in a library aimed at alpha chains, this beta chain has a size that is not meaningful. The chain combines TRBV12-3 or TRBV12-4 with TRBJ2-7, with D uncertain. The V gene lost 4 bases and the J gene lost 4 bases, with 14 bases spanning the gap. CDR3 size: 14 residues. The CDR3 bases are TGTGCCAGCAGTTCCGGACCATCCAGGTACGAGCAGTACTTC. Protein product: CASSSGPSRYEQYF.

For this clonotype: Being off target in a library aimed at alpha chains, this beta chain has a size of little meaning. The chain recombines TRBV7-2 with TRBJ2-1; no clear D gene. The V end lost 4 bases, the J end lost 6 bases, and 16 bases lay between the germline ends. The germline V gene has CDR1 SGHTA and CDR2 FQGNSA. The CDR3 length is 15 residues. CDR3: CASSYNVLRLNEQFF. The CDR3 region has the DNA TGTGCCAGCAGCTATAACGTCCTGCGTCTCAATGAGCAGTTCTTC.

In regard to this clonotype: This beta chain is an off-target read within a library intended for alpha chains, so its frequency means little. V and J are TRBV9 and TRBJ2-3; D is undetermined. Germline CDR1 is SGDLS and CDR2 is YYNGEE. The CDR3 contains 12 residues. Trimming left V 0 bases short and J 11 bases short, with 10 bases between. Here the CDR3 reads CASSVDSGMQYF. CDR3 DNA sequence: TGTGCCAGCAGCGTAGATTCTGGAATGCAGTATTTT.

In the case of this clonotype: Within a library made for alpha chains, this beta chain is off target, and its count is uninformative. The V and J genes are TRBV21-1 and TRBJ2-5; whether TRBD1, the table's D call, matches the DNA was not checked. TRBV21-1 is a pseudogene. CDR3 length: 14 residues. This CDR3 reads CASSRGHHQETQYF. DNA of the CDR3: TGTGCCAGCAGCCGCGGACATCACCAAGAGACCCAGTACTTC.

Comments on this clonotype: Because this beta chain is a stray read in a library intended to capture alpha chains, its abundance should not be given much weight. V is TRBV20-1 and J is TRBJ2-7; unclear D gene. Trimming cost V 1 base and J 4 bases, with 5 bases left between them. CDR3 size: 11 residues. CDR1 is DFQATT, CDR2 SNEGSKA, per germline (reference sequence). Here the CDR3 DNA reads TGCAGTGCTAGAGTTGGGTACGAGCAGTACTTC. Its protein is CSARVGYEQYF.

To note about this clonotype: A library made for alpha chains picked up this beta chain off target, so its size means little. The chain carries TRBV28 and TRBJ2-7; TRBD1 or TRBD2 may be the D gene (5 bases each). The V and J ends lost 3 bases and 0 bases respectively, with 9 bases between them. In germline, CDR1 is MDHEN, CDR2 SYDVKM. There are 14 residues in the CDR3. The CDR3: CASSFAGTSYEQYF. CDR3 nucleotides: TGTGCCAGCAGTTTCGCCGGGACCTCCTACGAGCAGTACTTC.

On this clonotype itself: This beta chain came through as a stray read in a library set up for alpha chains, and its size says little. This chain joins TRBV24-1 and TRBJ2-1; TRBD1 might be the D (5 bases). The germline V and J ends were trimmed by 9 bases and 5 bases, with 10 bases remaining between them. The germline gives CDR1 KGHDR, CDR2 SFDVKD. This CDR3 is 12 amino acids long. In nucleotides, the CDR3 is TGTGCCACCGAGGACAACAACAATGAGCAGTTCTTC. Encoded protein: CATEDNNNEQFF.

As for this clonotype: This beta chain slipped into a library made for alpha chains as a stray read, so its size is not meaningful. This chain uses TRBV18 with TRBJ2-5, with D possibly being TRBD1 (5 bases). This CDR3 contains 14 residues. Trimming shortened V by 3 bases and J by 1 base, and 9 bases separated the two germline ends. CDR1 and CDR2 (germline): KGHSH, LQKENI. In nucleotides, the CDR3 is TGTGCCAGCTCACCTTCGACAGTCCAAGAGACCCAGTACTTC. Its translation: CASSPSTVQETQYF.

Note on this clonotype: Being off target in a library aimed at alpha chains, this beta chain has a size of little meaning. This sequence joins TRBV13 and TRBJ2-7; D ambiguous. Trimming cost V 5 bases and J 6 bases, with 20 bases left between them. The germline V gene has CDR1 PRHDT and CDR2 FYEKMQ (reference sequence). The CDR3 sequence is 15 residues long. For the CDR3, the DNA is TGTGCCAGCAGCGCCGACAAGGCGCCTCGTGGCGAGCAGTACTTC. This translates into CASSADKAPRGEQYF.

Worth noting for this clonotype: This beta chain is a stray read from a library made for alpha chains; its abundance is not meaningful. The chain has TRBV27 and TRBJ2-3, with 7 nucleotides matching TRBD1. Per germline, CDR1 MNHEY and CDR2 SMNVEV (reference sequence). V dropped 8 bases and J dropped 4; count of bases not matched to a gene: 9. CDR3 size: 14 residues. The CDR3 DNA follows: TGTGCCAGCGGCCATAAGCAGGGGGCAGATACGCAGTATTTT. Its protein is CASGHKQGADTQYF.

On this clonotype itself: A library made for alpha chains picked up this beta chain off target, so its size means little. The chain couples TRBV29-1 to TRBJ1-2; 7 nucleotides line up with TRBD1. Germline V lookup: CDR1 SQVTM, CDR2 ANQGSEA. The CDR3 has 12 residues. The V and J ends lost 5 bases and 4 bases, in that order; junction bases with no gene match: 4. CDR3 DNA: TGCAGCGTTCCGGGACAGCCCTATGGCTACACCTTC. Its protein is CSVPGQPYGYTF.